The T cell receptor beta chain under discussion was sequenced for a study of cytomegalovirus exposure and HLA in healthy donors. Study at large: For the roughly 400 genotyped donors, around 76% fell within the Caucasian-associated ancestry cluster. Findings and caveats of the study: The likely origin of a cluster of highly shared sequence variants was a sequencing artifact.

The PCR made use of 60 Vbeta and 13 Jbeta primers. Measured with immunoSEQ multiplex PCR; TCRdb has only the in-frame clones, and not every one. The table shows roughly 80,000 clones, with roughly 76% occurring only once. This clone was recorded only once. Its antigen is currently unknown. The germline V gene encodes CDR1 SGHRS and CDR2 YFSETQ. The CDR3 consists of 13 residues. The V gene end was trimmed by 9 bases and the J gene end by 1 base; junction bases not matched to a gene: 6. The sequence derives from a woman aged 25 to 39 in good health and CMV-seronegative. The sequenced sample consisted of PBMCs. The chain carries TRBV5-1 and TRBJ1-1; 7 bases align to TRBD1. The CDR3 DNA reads TGCGCCACCTCGACAGGGCAGAACACTGAAGCTTTCTTT. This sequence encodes CATSTGQNTEAFF.